This T cell receptor (beta chain) is from a study of blood T cell repertoires in COVID-19. Study summary: COVID-19 samples collected from the United States, Italy and Spain covered acute and convalescent phases.

Per the authors' pipeline: Estimated nucleated cell counts came from reference gene primer amplification. Assay: immunoSEQ multiplex PCR; the TCRdb copy retains only in-frame clones and omits some. V and J calls and clone size are those listed in that table; D and trimming were worked out from the DNA. Of approximately 140,000 clones in the sample, around 83% were seen once. Patients of the Seattle cohort, enrolled during active infection, were followed longitudinally. This TCR was sampled from a man under 40 with COVID-19, enrolled during active disease. The source material was peripheral blood.

The CDR3 loop is CASSQDRVGYTF. The CDR3 coding sequence is TGTGCCAGCAGCCAGGACAGGGTCGGCTACACCTTC. The chain is built from TRBV14 and TRBJ1-2, with 8 nucleotides matching TRBD1. In germline, CDR1 is SGHDN, CDR2 FVKESK. The CDR3 totals 12 residues. J gave up 8 bases and V 3 bases, and 2 bases lay outside the gene matches.